This T cell receptor beta chain comes out of a study of molecular identifiers for immune sequencing clone quantification. Study context: Replicate RNA from approximately 20,000 or 100,000 naive CD8 T cells formed five aliquots; four were sequenced.

Overall study results and limits: Effector cells kept over 99% of their molecules in clones above 20 RNA copies, while naive cells kept under 1% there.

The authors gated naive CD8 T cells as CD8+CD4-CCR7+CD45RA+ for sorting. Germline loops: CDR1 SGHRS, CDR2 YFSETQ. This CDR3 spans 15 amino acids. Trimming left V 5 bases short and J 4 bases short, with 17 bases between. In preparing bulk TCR libraries, previously described methods and listed TCR primers were used. MiXCR, applied by TCRdb to the PCR reads, yields one record per CDR3 protein. The data show approximately 550,000 distinct CDR3 sequences, 25% seen once. As for this clonotype: Its antigen is still unknown.

The source of this sequence is a human donor in good health. Some libraries in this study had Jurkat cell RNA spiked in. This chain joins TRBV5-1 and TRBJ2-3; no reliable D call. The sample taken for sequencing was naive CD8+ T cells from blood, with Jurkat cell RNA spiked in. Subset in this sample: FACS-sorted CD8+CD4-CCR7+CD45RA+ naive T cells. This CDR3 is CASSLRWAQSDTQYF. The DNA of the CDR3 is TGCGCCAGCAGTTTGCGTTGGGCGCAGTCAGATACGCAGTATTTT.